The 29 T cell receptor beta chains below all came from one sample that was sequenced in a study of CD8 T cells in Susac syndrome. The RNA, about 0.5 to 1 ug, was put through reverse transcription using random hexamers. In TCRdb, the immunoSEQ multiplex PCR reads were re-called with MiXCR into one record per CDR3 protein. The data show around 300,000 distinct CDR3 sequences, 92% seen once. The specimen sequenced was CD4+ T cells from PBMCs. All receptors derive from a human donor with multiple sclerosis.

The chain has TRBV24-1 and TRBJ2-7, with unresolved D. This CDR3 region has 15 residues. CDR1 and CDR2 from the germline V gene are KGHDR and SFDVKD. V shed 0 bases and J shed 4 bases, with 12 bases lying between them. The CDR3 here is CATSDLKGITYEQYF. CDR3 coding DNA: TGTGCCACCAGTGATTTGAAGGGCATCACATACGAGCAGTACTTC.

This CDR3 is CASSPQGAGELFF. CDR3 nucleotide sequence: TGTGCCAGCTCACCACAGGGGGCCGGGGAGCTGTTTTTT. The V gene is TRBV18, the J gene TRBJ2-2; maybe TRBD1 (6 bases). Looked up from germline, CDR1 is KGHSH and CDR2 is LQKENI. The CDR3 totals 13 residues. Between the trimmed V and J ends, which lost 1 base and 6 bases, there was a span of 6 bases.

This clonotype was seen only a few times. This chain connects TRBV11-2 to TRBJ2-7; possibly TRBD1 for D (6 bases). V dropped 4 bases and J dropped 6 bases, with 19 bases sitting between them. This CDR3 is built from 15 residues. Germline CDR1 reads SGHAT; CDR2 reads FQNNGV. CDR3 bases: TGTGCCAGCAGCTGGGACACTCACTTTATGCGCGAGCAGTACTTC. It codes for CASSWDTHFMREQYF.

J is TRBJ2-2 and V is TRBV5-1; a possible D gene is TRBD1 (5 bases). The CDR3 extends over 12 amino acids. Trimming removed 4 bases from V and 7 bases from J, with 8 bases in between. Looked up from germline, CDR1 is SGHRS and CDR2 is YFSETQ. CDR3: CASSLTDGELFF. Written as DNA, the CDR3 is TGCGCCAGCAGCCTGACAGACGGGGAGCTGTTTTTT.

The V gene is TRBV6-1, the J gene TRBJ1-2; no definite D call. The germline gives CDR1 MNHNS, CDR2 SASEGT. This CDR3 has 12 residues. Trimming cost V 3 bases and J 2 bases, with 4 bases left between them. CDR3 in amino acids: CASSDRNYGYTF. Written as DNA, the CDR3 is TGTGCCAGCAGTGACCGGAACTATGGCTACACCTTC.

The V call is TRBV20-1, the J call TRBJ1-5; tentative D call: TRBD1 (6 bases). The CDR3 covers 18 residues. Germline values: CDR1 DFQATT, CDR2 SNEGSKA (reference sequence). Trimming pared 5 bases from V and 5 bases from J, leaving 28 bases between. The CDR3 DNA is TGCAGTGCTTCGTTCTCCTCGTTTTCGGGGGCCGCAGATCAGCCCCAGCATTTT. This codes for CSASFSSFSGAADQPQHF.

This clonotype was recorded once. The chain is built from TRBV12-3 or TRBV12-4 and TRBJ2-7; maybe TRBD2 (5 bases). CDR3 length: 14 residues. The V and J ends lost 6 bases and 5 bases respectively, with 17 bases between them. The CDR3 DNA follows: TGTGCCAGCAGACTTGACGCGGCGGGCCACGAGCAGTACTTC. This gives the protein CASRLDAAGHEQYF.

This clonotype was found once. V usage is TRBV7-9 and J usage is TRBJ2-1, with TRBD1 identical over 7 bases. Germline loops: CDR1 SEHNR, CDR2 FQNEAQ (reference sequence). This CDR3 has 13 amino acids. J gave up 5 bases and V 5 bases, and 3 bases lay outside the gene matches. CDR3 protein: CASSPDRDNEQFF. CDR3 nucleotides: TGTGCCAGCAGCCCCGACAGGGACAATGAGCAGTTCTTC.

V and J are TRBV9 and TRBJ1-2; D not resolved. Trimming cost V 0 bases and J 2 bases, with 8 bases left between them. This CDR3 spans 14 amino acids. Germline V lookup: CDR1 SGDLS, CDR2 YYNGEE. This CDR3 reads CASSVAGTNYGYTF. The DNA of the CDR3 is TGTGCCAGCAGCGTAGCCGGCACCAACTATGGCTACACCTTC.

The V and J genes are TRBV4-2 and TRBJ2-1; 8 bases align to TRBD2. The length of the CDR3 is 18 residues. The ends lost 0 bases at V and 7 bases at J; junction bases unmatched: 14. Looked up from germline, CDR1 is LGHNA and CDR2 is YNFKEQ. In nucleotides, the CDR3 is TGTGCCAGCAGCCAAGATCGCCCCCGGGGTAGCGGGGTAAATGAGCAGTTCTTC. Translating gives CASSQDRPRGSGVNEQFF.

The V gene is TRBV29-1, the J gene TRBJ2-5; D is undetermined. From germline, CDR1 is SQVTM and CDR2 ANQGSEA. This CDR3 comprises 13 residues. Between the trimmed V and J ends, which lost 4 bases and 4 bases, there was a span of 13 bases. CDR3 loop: CSVAVGQAETQYF. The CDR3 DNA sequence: TGCAGCGTTGCAGTTGGCCAGGCAGAGACCCAGTACTTC.

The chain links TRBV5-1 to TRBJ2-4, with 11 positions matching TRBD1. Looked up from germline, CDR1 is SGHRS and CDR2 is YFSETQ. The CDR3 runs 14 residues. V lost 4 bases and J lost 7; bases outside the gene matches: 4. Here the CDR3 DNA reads TGCGCCAGCAGCGACGGGACAGGGGGGAACATTCAGTACTTC. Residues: CASSDGTGGNIQYF.

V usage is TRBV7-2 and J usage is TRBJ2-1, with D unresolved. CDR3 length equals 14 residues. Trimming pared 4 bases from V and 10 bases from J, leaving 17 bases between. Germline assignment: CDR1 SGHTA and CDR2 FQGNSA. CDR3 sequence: CASSSGPTLIEQFF. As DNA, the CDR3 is TGTGCCAGCAGCTCCGGACCTACCTTGATAGAGCAGTTCTTC.

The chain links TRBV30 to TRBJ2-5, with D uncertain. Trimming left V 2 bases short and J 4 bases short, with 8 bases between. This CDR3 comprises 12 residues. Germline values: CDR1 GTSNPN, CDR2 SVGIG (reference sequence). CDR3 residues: CAWSKGPETQYF. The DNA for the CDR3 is TGTGCCTGGAGTAAAGGCCCAGAGACCCAGTACTTC.

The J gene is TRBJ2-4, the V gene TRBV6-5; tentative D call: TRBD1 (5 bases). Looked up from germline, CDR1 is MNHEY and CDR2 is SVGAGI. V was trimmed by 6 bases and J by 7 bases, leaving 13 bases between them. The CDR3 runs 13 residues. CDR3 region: CASRPLDSNIQYF. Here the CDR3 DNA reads TGTGCCAGCAGACCACTCGACAGTAACATTCAGTACTTC.

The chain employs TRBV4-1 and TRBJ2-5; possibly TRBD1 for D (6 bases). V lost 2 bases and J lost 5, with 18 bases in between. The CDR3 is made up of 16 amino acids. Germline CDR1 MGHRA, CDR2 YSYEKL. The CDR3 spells CASSQRWQGIEETQYF. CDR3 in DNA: TGCGCCAGCAGCCAACGCTGGCAGGGGATTGAGGAGACCCAGTACTTC.

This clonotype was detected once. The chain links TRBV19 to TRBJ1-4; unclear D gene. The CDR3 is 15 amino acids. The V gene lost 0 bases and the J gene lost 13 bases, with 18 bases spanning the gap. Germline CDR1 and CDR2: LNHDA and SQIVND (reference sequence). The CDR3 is CASSIDDGVQGRLFF. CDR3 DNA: TGTGCCAGTAGTATAGACGACGGAGTTCAAGGTAGACTGTTTTTT.

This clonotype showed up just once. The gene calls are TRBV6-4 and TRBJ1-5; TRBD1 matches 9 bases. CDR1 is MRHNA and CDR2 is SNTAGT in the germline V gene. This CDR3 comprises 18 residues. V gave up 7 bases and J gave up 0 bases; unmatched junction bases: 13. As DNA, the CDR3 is TGTGCCAGCACTAGGGACAGGGTATTGGGAAATAGCAATCAGCCCCAGCATTTT. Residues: CASTRDRVLGNSNQPQHF.

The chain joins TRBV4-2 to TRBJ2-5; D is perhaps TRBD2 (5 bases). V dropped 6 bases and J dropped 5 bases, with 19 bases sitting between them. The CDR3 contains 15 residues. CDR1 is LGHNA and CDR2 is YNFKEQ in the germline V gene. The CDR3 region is CASSLAGGQRETQYF. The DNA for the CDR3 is TGTGCCAGCAGTCTAGCTGGTGGGCAGCGGGAGACCCAGTACTTC.

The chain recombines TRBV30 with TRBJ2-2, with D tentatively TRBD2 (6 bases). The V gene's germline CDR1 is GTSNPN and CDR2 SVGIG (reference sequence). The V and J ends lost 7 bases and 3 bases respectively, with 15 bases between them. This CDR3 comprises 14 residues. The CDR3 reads CASGELADTGELFF. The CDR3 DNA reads TGTGCCTCGGGGGAATTAGCGGACACCGGGGAGCTGTTTTTT.

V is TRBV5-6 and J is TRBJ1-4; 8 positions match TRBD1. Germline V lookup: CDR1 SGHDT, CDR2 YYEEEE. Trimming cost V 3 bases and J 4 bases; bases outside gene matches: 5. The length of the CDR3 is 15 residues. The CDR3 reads CASSYGTGVNEKLFF. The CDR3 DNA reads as TGTGCCAGCAGCTATGGGACAGGAGTTAATGAAAAACTGTTTTTT.

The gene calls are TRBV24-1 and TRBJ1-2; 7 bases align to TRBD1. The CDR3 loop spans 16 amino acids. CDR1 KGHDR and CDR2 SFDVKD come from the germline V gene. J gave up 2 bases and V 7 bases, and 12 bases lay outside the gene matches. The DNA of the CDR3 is TGTGCCACCAGAAACAGGGGAAGGAGTAGAAACTATGGCTACACCTTC. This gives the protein CATRNRGRSRNYGYTF.

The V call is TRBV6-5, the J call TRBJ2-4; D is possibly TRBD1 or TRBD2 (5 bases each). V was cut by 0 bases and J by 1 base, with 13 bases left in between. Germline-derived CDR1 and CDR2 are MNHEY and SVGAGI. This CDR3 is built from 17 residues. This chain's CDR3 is CASSYSAGTRAKNIQYF. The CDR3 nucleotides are TGTGCCAGCAGTTACTCGGCCGGGACCAGGGCCAAAAACATTCAGTACTTC.

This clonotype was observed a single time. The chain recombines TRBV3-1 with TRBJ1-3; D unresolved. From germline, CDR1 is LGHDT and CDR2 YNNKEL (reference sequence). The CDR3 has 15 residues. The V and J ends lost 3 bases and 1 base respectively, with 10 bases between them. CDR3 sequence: CASSQPGLSGNTIYF. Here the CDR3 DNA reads TGTGCCAGCAGCCAGCCAGGTTTGTCTGGAAACACCATATATTTT.

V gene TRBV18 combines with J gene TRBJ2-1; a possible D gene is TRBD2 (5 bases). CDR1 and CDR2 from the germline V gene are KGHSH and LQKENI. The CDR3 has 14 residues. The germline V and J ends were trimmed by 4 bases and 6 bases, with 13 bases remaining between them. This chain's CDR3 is CASSLPGNPNEQFF. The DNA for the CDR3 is TGTGCCAGCTCACTCCCGGGAAACCCCAATGAGCAGTTCTTC.

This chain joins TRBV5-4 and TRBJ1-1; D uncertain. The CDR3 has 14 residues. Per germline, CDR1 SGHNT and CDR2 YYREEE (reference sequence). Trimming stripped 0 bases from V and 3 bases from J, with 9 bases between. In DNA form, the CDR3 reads TGTGCCAGCAGCTTGGCACGATCTGACACTGAAGCTTTCTTT. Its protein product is CASSLARSDTEAFF. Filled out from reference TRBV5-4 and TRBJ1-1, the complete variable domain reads ETGVTQSPTHLIKTRGQQVTLRCSSQSGHNTVSWYQQALGQGPQFIFQYYREEENGRGNFPPRFSGLQFPNYSSELNVNALELDDSALYLCASSLARSDTEAFFGQGTRLTVV.

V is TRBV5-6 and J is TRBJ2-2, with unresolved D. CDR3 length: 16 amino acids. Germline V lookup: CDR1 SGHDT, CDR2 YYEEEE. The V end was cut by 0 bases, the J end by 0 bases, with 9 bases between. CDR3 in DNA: TGTGCCAGCAGCTTGGATGTACCTACGAACACCGGGGAGCTGTTTTTT. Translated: CASSLDVPTNTGELFF.

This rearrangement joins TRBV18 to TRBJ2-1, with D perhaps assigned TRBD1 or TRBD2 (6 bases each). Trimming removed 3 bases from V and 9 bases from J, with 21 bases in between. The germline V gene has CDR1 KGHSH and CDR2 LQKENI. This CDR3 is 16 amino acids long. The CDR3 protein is CASSPPTGPKGGEQFF. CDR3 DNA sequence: TGTGCCAGCTCACCGCCGACTGGACCTAAGGGGGGTGAGCAGTTCTTC.

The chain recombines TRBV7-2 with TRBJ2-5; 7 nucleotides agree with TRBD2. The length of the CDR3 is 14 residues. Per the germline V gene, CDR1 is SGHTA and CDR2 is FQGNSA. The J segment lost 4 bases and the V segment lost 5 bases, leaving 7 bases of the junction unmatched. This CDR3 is CASSRDYLPETQYF. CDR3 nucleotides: TGTGCCAGCAGCCGGGACTACCTCCCAGAGACCCAGTACTTC.